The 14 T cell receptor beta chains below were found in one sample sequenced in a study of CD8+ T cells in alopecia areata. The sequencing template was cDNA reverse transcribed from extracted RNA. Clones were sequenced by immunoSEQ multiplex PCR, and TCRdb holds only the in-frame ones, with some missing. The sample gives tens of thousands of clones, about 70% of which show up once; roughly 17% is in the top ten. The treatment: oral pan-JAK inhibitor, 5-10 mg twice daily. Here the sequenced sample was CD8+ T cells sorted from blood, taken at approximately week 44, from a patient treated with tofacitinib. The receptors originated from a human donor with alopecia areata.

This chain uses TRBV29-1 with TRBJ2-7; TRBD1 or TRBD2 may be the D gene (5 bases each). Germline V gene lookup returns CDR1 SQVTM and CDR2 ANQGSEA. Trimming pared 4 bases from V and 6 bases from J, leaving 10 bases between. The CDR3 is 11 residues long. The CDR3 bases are TGCAGCGTTGCCGAGGGACCCGAGCAGTACTTC. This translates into CSVAEGPEQYF.

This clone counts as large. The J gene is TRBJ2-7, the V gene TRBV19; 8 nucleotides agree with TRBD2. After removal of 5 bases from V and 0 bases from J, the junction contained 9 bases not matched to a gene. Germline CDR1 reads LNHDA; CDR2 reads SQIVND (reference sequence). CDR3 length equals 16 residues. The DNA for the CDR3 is TGTGCCAGTAGTCCATTAGCGGGGAGGAGCTCCTACGAGCAGTACTTC. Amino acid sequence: CASSPLAGRSSYEQYF.

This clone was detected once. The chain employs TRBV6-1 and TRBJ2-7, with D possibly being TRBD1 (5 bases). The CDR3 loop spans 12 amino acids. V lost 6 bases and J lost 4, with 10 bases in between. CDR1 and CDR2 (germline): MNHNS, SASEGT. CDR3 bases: TGTGCCAGCAGAGCCGGACAATACGAGCAGTACTTC. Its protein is CASRAGQYEQYF.

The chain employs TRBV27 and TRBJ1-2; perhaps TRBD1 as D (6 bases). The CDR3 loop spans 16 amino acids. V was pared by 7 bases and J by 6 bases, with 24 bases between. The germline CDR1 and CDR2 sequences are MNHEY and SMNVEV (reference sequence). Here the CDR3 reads CASKNSPGAGENGYTF. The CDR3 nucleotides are TGTGCCAGCAAGAATTCCCCGGGGGCAGGGGAAAATGGCTACACCTTC.

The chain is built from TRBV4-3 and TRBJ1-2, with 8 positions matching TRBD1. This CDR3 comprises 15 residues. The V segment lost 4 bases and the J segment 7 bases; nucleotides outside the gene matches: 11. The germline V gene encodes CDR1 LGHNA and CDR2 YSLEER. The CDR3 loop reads CASSRDRTGKSGYTF. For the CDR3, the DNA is TGCGCCAGCAGCCGGGACCGGACAGGGAAGAGTGGCTACACCTTC.

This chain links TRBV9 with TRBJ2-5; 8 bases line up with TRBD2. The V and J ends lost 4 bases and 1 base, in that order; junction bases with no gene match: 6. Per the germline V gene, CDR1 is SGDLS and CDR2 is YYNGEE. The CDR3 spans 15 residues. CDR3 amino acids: CASSFGGAVQETQYF. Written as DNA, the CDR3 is TGTGCCAGCAGCTTCGGGGGGGCGGTCCAAGAGACCCAGTACTTC.

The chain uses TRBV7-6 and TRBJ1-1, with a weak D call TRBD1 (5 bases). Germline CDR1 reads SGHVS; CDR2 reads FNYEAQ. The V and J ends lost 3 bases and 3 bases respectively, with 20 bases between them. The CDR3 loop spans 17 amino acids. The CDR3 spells CASSFRNYLAGDTEAFF. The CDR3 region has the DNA TGTGCCAGCAGCTTTAGAAACTACCTGGCGGGGGACACTGAAGCTTTCTTT.

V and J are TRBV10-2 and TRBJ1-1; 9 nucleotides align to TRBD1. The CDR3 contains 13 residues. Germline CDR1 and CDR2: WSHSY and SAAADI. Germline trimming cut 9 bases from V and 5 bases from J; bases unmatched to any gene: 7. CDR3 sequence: CASTGGARTEAFF. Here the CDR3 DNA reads TGCGCCAGTACAGGGGGCGCGCGGACTGAAGCTTTCTTT.

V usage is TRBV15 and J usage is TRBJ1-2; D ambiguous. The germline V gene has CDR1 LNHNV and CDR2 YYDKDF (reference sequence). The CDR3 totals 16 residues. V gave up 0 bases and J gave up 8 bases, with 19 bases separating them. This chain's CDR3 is CATSRDTRKDLKGYTF. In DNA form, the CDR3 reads TGTGCCACCAGCAGAGATACGAGAAAGGACCTTAAGGGCTACACCTTC.

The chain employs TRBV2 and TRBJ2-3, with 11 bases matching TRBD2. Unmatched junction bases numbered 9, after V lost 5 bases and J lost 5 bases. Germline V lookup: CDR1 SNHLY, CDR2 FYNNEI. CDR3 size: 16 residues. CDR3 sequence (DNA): TGTGCCAGCAGTTCCCCGGGACTAGCGGAGATAGATACGCAGTATTTT. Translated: CASSSPGLAEIDTQYF.

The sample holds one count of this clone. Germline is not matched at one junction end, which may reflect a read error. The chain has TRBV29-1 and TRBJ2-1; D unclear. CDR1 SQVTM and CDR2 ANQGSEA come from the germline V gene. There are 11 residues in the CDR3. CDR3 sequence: CSGVSYNEQFF. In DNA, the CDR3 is TGTTCGGGCGTCTCCTACAATGAGCAGTTCTTC.

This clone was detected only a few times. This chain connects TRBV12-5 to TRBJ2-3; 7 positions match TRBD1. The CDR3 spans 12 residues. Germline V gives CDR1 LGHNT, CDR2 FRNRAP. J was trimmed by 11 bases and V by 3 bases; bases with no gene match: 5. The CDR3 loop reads CASGLGQEKQYF. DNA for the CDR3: TGTGCTAGTGGTTTAGGACAGGAGAAGCAGTATTTT.

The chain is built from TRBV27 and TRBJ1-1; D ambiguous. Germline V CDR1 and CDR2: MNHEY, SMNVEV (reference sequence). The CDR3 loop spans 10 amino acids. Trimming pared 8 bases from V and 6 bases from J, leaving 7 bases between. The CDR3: CASGTAEAFF. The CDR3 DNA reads TGTGCCAGCGGTACCGCTGAAGCTTTCTTT.

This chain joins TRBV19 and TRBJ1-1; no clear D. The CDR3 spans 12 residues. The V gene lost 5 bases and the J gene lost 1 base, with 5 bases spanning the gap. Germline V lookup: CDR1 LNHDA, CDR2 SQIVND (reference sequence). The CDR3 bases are TGTGCCAGTAGTGGGAAGAACACTGAAGCTTTCTTT. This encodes CASSGKNTEAFF.